A selection of T cell receptor beta chains follows, all from one sample in a study of cytomegalovirus exposure and HLA in healthy donors. TCRdb's copy holds only in-frame clones and misses some; the assay was immunoSEQ multiplex PCR. The sample includes some 140,000 clones, 80% seen only once; the top ten take approximately 5.6%. Sequenced material: PBMCs. Every receptor here comes from a woman aged 40 to 50 in good health and CMV-seropositive. The CDR3 runs from the conserved cysteine through the conserved F or W. The D gene is left open where the match is weak. Some rows mark clone size as missing; the rest say once, few, many or name a class of expanded clone.

-,TRBV11-1,-,TRBJ2-2,CASSKGRPNTGELFF,TGTGCCAGCAGCAAAGGGAGGCCTAACACCGGGGAGCTGTTTTTT
-,TRBV28,-,TRBJ2-7,CASSPSGVLEQYF,TGTGCCAGCAGTCCTTCGGGGGTGCTCGAGCAGTACTTC
TRBD1,TRBV30,-,TRBJ2-6,CAPYRDSSSGANVLTF,TGTGCCCCATACCGGGACAGCTCCTCTGGGGCCAACGTCCTGACTTTC
TRBD1,TRBV19,once,TRBJ1-1,CASSPRTGRNTEAFF,TGTGCCAGTAGTCCACGGACAGGGCGGAACACTGAAGCTTTCTTT
-,TRBV28,once,TRBJ2-5,CASSSGGSGETQYF,TGTGCCAGCAGTAGCGGCGGGTCGGGAGAGACCCAGTACTTC
TRBD2,TRBV13,-,TRBJ2-1,CASSPQGLADYNEQFF,TGTGCCAGCAGCCCTCAGGGACTAGCGGATTACAATGAGCAGTTCTTC
TRBD1,TRBV4-2,-,TRBJ1-1,CASSHGDRVNTEAFF,TGTGCCAGCAGCCATGGAGACAGGGTGAACACTGAAGCTTTCTTT
TRBD2,TRBV30,-,TRBJ2-2,CAWKLLAVNTGELFF,TGTGCCTGGAAGCTACTAGCGGTGAACACCGGGGAGCTGTTTTTT
-,TRBV4-1,-,TRBJ2-3,CASSQDRGKDTQYF,TGCGCCAGCAGCCAAGATAGGGGCAAAGATACGCAGTATTTT
-,TRBV7-9,-,TRBJ2-2,CASSLKRENTGELFF,TGTGCCAGCAGCTTAAAGAGGGAGAACACCGGGGAGCTGTTTTTT
TRBD1,TRBV7-2,-,TRBJ2-3,CASSLDRGIADTQYF,TGTGCCAGCAGCTTGGACAGGGGTATCGCAGATACGCAGTATTTT
-,TRBV18,-,TRBJ2-3,CASSYLRGADTQYF,TGTGCCAGCTCATATCTCCGGGGTGCAGATACGCAGTATTTT
-,TRBV7-3,-,TRBJ2-6,CASSAGRQTSGANVLTF,TGTGCCAGCAGTGCGGGACGGCAGACCTCTGGGGCCAACGTCCTGACTTTC
-,TRBV29-1,-,TRBJ2-3,CSAEGGYTDTQYF,TGCAGCGCCGAGGGCGGGTACACAGATACGCAGTATTTT
-,TRBV6-5,-,TRBJ2-1,CASSFRDSKQFF,TGTGCCAGCAGCTTCCGGGACTCCAAGCAGTTCTTC
TRBD2,TRBV9,-,TRBJ2-5,CASSSRGAGEETQYF,TGTGCCAGCAGCTCCAGAGGAGCGGGAGAGGAGACCCAGTACTTC
-,TRBV28,-,TRBJ1-5,CASSLRGAWGNQPQHF,TGTGCCAGCAGTTTACGGGGGGCGTGGGGCAATCAGCCCCAGCATTTT
-,TRBV15,-,TRBJ2-1,CATQRAPNEQFF,TGTGCCACCCAGAGGGCCCCCAATGAGCAGTTCTTC
TRBD2,TRBV2,-,TRBJ2-6,CASIVTSGSGANVLTF,TGTGCCAGCATCGTAACTAGCGGCTCTGGGGCCAACGTCCTGACTTTC
-,TRBV5-4,once,TRBJ2-7,CASSLEAHIHEQYF,TGTGCCAGCAGCTTAGAGGCCCACATCCACGAGCAGTACTTC
-,TRBV19,-,TRBJ2-1,CASSIAGSIYNEQFF,TGTGCCAGTAGTATTGCCGGGAGTATCTACAATGAGCAGTTCTTC
-,TRBV2,few,TRBJ2-3,CASSKTGASTDTQYF,TGTGCCAGCAGTAAGACAGGTGCTAGCACAGATACGCAGTATTTT
TRBD1,TRBV7-6,-,TRBJ2-7,CASSMGQGSYHEQYF,TGTGCCAGCAGCATGGGACAGGGGAGCTACCACGAGCAGTACTTC
TRBD2,TRBV7-7,once,TRBJ2-3,CASSQLAGEVDTQYF,TGTGCCAGCAGCCAACTAGCGGGAGAGGTAGATACGCAGTATTTT
-,TRBV30,-,TRBJ2-6,CAWSRDMSGANVLTF,TGTGCCTGGAGTCGAGACATGTCTGGGGCCAACGTCCTGACTTTC
TRBD1,TRBV5-1,-,TRBJ1-2,CASSLAFDRERYGYTF,TGCGCCAGCAGCTTGGCTTTCGACAGGGAGAGGTATGGCTACACCTTC
-,TRBV18,-,TRBJ1-1,CASSQQRNTEAFF,TGTGCCAGCTCACAACAGAGGAACACTGAAGCTTTCTTT
-,TRBV6-5,few,TRBJ2-2,CASSVQGGELFF,TGTGCCAGCAGTGTACAGGGCGGGGAGCTGTTTTTT
-,TRBV6-5,-,TRBJ1-2,CASSSQGLWGYTF,TGTGCCAGCAGTTCCCAGGGACTCTGGGGCTACACCTTC
TRBD1,TRBV18,once,TRBJ2-7,CASSPPGQGSEQYF,TGTGCCAGCTCACCACCGGGACAGGGTTCCGAGCAGTACTTC
-,TRBV30,-,TRBJ1-2,CAWILGGPGQGNGYTF,TGTGCCTGGATCTTAGGTGGGCCAGGGCAAGGGAATGGCTACACCTTC
TRBD1,TRBV7-9,-,TRBJ1-6,CASSPTGQGNSPLHF,TGTGCCAGCAGCCCAACGGGACAGGGGAATTCACCCCTCCACTTT
TRBD1,TRBV19,-,TRBJ2-7,CASSIGTGPRSYEQYF,TGTGCCAGTAGTATAGGGACAGGGCCCCGCTCCTACGAGCAGTACTTC
-,TRBV12-5,once,TRBJ2-1,CASGSAFQGYNEQFF,TGTGCTAGTGGTTCGGCATTTCAGGGATACAATGAGCAGTTCTTC
TRBD1,TRBV7-6,-,TRBJ2-6,CASSSSGVGFRGPGANVLTF,TGTGCCAGCAGCTCCTCAGGGGTGGGGTTTAGGGGGCCTGGGGCCAACGTCCTGACTTTC
-,TRBV19,-,TRBJ1-1,CASSIGGGTEAFF,TGTGCCAGTAGTATAGGGGGAGGGACTGAAGCTTTCTTT
TRBD2,TRBV27,-,TRBJ2-7,CASSGWTSGKYEQYF,TGTGCCAGCAGTGGGTGGACTAGCGGGAAGTACGAGCAGTACTTC
-,TRBV19,once,TRBJ1-1,CASSIVAWRGAFF,TGTGCCAGTAGTATCGTGGCTTGGCGAGGAGCTTTCTTT
-,TRBV27,-,TRBJ2-7,CASSLKWTGAYEQYF,TGTGCCAGCAGTTTAAAGTGGACGGGAGCCTACGAGCAGTACTTC
-,TRBV7-2,-,TRBJ2-1,CASSYLRRSNEQFF,TGTGCCAGCAGCTACCTAAGGAGGAGCAATGAGCAGTTCTTC
-,TRBV28,-,TRBJ1-5,CASTLALQLGNQPQHF,TGTGCCAGCACCCTGGCACTTCAGCTAGGCAATCAGCCCCAGCATTTT
TRBD2,TRBV28,-,TRBJ2-3,CATDRRGAGPDTQYF,TGTGCCACAGATCGGCGGGGGGCGGGACCAGATACGCAGTATTTT
-,TRBV2,-,TRBJ2-1,CASRHDRSEQFF,TGTGCCAGCAGACACGACCGGAGCGAGCAGTTCTTC
-,TRBV4-1,once,TRBJ2-7,CASSQEGFLTYEQYF,TGCGCCAGCAGCCAAGAGGGCTTTTTGACCTACGAGCAGTACTTC
TRBD2,TRBV14,-,TRBJ2-7,CASSQATSGRSEQYF,TGTGCCAGCAGCCAAGCGACTAGCGGGAGGAGCGAGCAGTACTTC
-,TRBV27,-,TRBJ2-7,CASSLSRGSYEQYF,TGTGCCAGCAGTTTATCTCGAGGGTCCTACGAGCAGTACTTC
-,TRBV18,-,TRBJ2-4,CASSPNGHKNIQYF,TGTGCCAGCTCACCTAATGGACACAAAAACATTCAGTACTTC
-,TRBV28,-,TRBJ1-2,CASSFGGAGPYGYTF,TGTGCCAGCAGTTTTGGGGGGGCAGGGCCCTATGGCTACACCTTC
TRBD2,TRBV7-6,-,TRBJ2-2,CASSLTGGPISGELFF,TGTGCCAGCAGCTTAACGGGAGGGCCAATTTCCGGGGAGCTGTTTTTT
TRBD1,TRBV2,-,TRBJ2-3,CASSQTGGTDTQYF,TGTGCCAGCAGTCAAACAGGGGGCACAGATACGCAGTATTTT
TRBD2,TRBV6-5,-,TRBJ2-2,CASSYVSGRGPGELFF,TGTGCCAGCAGTTACGTTTCCGGGAGGGGTCCCGGGGAGCTGTTTTTT
-,TRBV10-3,-,TRBJ2-1,CATTRGQPNEQFF,TGTGCCACCACGCGGGGCCAACCCAATGAGCAGTTCTTC
TRBD2,TRBV30,-,TRBJ2-7,CAWSVASGYEQYF,TGTGCCTGGAGTGTGGCTAGCGGATACGAGCAGTACTTC
TRBD1,TRBV27,-,TRBJ1-5,CASSGGTGYQPQHF,TGTGCCAGCAGTGGCGGGACAGGGTATCAGCCCCAGCATTTT
-,TRBV29-1,-,TRBJ2-5,CSVETGIETQYF,TGCAGCGTTGAAACAGGGATCGAGACCCAGTACTTC
TRBD1,TRBV5-3,few,TRBJ2-7,CARSSGQVHSYEQYF,TGTGCCAGAAGTTCGGGACAGGTCCACTCCTACGAGCAGTACTTC
-,TRBV28,once,TRBJ2-7,CASSQEGGAPYEQYF,TGTGCCAGCAGTCAAGAAGGCGGGGCCCCCTACGAGCAGTACTTC
-,TRBV27,-,TRBJ2-7,CASRKFPAYEQYF,TGTGCCAGCAGAAAGTTCCCAGCCTACGAGCAGTACTTC
TRBD1,TRBV30,-,TRBJ1-1,CAWARAGGKTGPEAFF,TGTGCCTGGGCCAGGGCAGGGGGGAAGACTGGGCCTGAAGCTTTCTTT
-,TRBV6-6,-,TRBJ2-7,CASSTDGYEQYF,TGTGCCAGCAGTACAGACGGCTACGAGCAGTACTTC